This T cell receptor (beta chain) originates from a study of blood T cell repertoires in COVID-19. The CDR3 totals 15 residues. V lost 1 base to trimming and J lost 4 bases, with 13 bases between them. Germline CDR1 SEHNR, CDR2 FQNEAQ (reference sequence). Using immunoSEQ multiplex PCR, the repertoire was profiled, and TCRdb retains in-frame clones only, with some absent. The data show around 300,000 clones, 88% seen once. Participants were aged roughly 18 to 89 years, lived in 20 to 30 US areas, and enrolled virtually. Participants reported their clinical history, and cohort assignment relied on those reports.

The chain carries TRBV7-9 and TRBJ2-5; tentatively, D is TRBD2 (5 bases). The source of this sequence is a man aged 25 to 45 who had recovered from COVID-19. The source material was PBMCs or T cells enriched from blood (not recorded which). The CDR3: CASSLVVLVGETQYF. The CDR3 DNA sequence: TGTGCCAGCAGCTTAGTAGTACTAGTGGGAGAGACCCAGTACTTC.